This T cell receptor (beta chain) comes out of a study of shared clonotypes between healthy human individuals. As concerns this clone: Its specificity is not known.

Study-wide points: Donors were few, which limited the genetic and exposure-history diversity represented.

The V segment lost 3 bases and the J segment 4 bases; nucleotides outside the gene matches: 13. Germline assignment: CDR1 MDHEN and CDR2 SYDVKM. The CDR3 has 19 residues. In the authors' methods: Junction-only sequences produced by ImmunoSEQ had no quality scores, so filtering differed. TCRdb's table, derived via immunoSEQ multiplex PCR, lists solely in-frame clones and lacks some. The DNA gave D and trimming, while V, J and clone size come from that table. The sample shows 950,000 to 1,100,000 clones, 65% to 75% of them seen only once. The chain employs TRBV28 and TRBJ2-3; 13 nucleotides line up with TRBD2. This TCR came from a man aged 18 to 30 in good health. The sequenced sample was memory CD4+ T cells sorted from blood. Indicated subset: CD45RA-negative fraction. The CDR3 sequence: CASSFQRTSGGGTADTQYF. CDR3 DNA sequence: TGTGCCAGCAGTTTCCAGAGGACTAGCGGGGGTGGAACGGCAGATACGCAGTATTTT.